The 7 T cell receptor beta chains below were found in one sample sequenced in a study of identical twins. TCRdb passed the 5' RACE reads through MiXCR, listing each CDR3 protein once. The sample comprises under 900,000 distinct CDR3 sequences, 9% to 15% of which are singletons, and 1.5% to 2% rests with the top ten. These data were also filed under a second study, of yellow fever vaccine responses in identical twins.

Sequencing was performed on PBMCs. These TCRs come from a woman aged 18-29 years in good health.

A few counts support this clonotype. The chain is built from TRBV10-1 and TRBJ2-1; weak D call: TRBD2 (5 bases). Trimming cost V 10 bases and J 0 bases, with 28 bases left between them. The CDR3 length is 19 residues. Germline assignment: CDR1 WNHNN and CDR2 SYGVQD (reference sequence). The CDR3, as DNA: TGCGCCACCCCTGTCGCCGCAGTGAGGGCGCTCAGCTCCTACAATGAGCAGTTCTTC. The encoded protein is CATPVAAVRALSSYNEQFF.

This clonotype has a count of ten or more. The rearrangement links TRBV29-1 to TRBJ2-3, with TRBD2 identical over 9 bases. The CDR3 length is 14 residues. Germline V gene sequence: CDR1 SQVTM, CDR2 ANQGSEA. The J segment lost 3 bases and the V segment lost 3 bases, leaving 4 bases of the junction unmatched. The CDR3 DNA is TGCAGCGTTGACCCGGGACTAGCAACAGATACGCAGTATTTT. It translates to CSVDPGLATDTQYF.

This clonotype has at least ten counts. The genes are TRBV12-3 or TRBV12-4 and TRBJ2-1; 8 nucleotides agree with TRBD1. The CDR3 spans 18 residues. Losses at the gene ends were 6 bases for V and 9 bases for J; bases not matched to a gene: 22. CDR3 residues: CASSSPGGPGQEAGEQFF. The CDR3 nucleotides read TGTGCCAGCAGCTCTCCTGGAGGTCCGGGACAGGAGGCGGGTGAGCAGTTCTTC.

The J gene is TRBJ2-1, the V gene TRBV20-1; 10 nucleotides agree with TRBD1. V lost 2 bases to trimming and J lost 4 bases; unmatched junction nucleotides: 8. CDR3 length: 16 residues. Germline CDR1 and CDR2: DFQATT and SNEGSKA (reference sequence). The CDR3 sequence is CSARPIGTGEYNEQFF. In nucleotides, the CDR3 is TGCAGTGCTAGACCTATCGGGACAGGGGAATACAATGAGCAGTTCTTC.

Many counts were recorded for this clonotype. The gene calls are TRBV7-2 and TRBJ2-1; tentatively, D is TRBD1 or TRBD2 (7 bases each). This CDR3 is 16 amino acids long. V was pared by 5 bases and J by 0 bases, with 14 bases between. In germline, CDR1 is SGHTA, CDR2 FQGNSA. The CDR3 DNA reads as TGTGCCAGCAGCACGCAGGGGGGGCTCTCCTACAATGAGCAGTTCTTC. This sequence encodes CASSTQGGLSYNEQFF.

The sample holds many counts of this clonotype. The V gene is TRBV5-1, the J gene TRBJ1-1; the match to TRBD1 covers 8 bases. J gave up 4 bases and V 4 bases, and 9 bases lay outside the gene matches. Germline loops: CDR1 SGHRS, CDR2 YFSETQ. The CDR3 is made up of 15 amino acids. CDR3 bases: TGCGCCAGCAGCCCTAAACTTACAGGGGGCACTGAAGCTTTCTTT. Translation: CASSPKLTGGTEAFF.

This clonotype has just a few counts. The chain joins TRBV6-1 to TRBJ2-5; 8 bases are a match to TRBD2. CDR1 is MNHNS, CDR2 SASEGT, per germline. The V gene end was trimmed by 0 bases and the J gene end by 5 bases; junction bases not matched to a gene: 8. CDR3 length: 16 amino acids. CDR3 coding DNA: TGTGCCAGCAGTGAAGCACTAGCGGCAACCTGGGAGACCCAGTACTTC. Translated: CASSEALAATWETQYF.